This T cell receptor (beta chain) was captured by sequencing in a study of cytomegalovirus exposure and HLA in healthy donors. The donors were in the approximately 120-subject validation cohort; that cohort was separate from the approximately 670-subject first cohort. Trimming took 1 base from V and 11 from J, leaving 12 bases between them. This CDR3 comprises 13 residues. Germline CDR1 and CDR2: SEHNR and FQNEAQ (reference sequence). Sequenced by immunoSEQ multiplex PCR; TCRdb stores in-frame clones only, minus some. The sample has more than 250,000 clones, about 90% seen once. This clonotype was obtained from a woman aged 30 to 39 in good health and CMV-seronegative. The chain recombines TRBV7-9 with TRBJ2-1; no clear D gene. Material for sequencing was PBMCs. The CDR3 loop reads CASSLGLAAKQFF. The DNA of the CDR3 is TGTGCCAGCAGCTTAGGATTGGCGGCCAAGCAGTTCTTC.